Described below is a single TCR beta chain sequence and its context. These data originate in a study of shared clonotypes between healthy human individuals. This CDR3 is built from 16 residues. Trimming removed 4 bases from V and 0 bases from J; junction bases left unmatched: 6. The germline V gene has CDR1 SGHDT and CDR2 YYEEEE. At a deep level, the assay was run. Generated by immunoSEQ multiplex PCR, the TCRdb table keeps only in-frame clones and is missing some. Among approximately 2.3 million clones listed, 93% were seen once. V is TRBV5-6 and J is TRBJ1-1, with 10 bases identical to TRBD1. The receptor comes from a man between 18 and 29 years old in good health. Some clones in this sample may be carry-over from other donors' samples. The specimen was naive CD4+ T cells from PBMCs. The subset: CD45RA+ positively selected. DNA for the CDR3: TGTGCCAGCAGCCTCCCGGGACAGGGGATGAACACTGAAGCTTTCTTT. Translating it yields CASSLPGQGMNTEAFF. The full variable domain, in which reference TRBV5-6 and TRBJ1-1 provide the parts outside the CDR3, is DAGVTQSPTHLIKTRGQQVTLRCSPKSGHDTVSWYQQALGQGPQFIFQYYEEEERQRGNFPDRFSGHQFPNYSSELNVNALLLGDSALYLCASSLPGQGMNTEAFFGQGTRLTVV.